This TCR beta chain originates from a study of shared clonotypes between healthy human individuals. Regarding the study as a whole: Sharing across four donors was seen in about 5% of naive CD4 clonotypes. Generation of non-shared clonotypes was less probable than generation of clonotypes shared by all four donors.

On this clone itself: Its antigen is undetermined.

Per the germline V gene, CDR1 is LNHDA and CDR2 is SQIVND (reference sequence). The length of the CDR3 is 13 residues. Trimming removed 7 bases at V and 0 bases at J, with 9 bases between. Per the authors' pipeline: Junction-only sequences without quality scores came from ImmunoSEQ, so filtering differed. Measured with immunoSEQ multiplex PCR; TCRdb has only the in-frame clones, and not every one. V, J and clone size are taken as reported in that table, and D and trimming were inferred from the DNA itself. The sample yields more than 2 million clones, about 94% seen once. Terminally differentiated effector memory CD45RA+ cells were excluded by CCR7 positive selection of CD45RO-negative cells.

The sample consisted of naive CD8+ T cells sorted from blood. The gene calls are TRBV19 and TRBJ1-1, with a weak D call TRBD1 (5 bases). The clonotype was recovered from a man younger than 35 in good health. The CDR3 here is CASMRGMNTEAFF. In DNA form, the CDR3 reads TGTGCCAGTATGAGGGGAATGAACACTGAAGCTTTCTTT.